The rows below give T cell receptor beta chains drawn from one sample of a study of blood T cell repertoires in COVID-19. Data came from immunoSEQ multiplex PCR; TCRdb stores just in-frame clones and leaves some out. In the table there are about 150,000 clones, around 85% of which are singletons. Sequenced sample: peripheral blood. These receptors were taken from a man aged 70 or older with acute or convalescent COVID-19. The CDR3 runs from the conserved cysteine through the conserved F or W. A D gene is named only where the DNA matches it firmly. Clone size is not always given. Where it is, it says once, few, many or a class for expanded clones.

clone_size: NA
v_call: TRBV5-1
d_call: NA
j_call: TRBJ2-5
cdr3_aa: CASSFGSPQETQYF
cdr3_nt: TGCGCCAGCAGCTTCGGGAGCCCCCAAGAGACCCAGTACTTC

clone_size: NA
v_call: TRBV10-3
d_call: TRBD2
j_call: TRBJ2-2
cdr3_aa: CAHLGTRDYTGELFF
cdr3_nt: TGTGCCCACCTGGGGACTAGAGATTACACCGGGGAGCTGTTTTTT

clone_size: NA
v_call: TRBV5-1
d_call: TRBD2
j_call: TRBJ2-3
cdr3_aa: CASSWTSRSDTQYF
cdr3_nt: TGCGCCAGCAGCTGGACTAGCAGGTCAGATACGCAGTATTTT

clone_size: once
v_call: TRBV7-2
d_call: NA
j_call: TRBJ2-7
cdr3_aa: CASSLPTFSYEQYF
cdr3_nt: TGTGCCAGCAGCTTGCCGACATTTTCCTACGAGCAGTACTTC

clone_size: NA
v_call: TRBV9
d_call: TRBD2
j_call: TRBJ2-7
cdr3_aa: CASSAFSGLAGEQYF
cdr3_nt: TGTGCCAGCAGCGCCTTTTCGGGACTAGCGGGCGAGCAGTACTTC

clone_size: NA
v_call: TRBV28
d_call: NA
j_call: TRBJ2-1
cdr3_aa: CASSSRGPSSYNEQFF
cdr3_nt: TGTGCCAGCAGTTCGCGGGGACCTAGCTCCTACAATGAGCAGTTCTTC

clone_size: NA
v_call: TRBV6-2/TRBV6-3
d_call: NA
j_call: TRBJ1-1
cdr3_aa: CASSYGDMNTEAFF
cdr3_nt: TGTGCCAGCAGTTACGGGGACATGAACACTGAAGCTTTCTTT

clone_size: NA
v_call: TRBV5-5
d_call: TRBD1
j_call: TRBJ2-2
cdr3_aa: CASSWDRGGVGELFF
cdr3_nt: TGTGCCAGCAGCTGGGACAGGGGAGGTGTCGGGGAGCTGTTTTTT

clone_size: NA
v_call: TRBV7-8
d_call: NA
j_call: TRBJ2-1
cdr3_aa: CASSLGGQNGNEQFF
cdr3_nt: TGTGCCAGCAGCTTAGGGGGGCAGAACGGGAATGAGCAGTTCTTC

clone_size: NA
v_call: TRBV7-6
d_call: TRBD2
j_call: TRBJ2-2
cdr3_aa: CASLAGTSTNTGELFF
cdr3_nt: TGTGCCAGTCTAGCGGGGACTAGCACTAACACCGGGGAGCTGTTTTTT

clone_size: NA
v_call: TRBV19
d_call: TRBD2
j_call: TRBJ2-1
cdr3_aa: CASSPYALAEVYNEQFF
cdr3_nt: TGTGCCAGTAGTCCCTACGCGCTAGCGGAAGTCTACAATGAGCAGTTCTTC

clone_size: NA
v_call: TRBV6-5
d_call: NA
j_call: TRBJ1-1
cdr3_aa: CASKNTGLTFF
cdr3_nt: TGTGCCAGCAAAAATACGGGTCTCACTTTCTTT

clone_size: NA
v_call: TRBV5-1
d_call: TRBD1
j_call: TRBJ2-5
cdr3_aa: CASSGTGPYQETQYF
cdr3_nt: TGCGCCAGCAGCGGGACAGGCCCGTACCAAGAGACCCAGTACTTC

clone_size: NA
v_call: TRBV19
d_call: NA
j_call: TRBJ2-2
cdr3_aa: CASKGPSDTGELFF
cdr3_nt: TGTGCCAGTAAAGGGCCTAGCGACACCGGGGAGCTGTTTTTT

clone_size: NA
v_call: TRBV5-4
d_call: NA
j_call: TRBJ2-2
cdr3_aa: CASSLGGTARNTGELFF
cdr3_nt: TGTGCCAGCAGCCTGGGGGGGACAGCTAGAAACACCGGGGAGCTGTTTTTT

clone_size: NA
v_call: TRBV2
d_call: TRBD1
j_call: TRBJ2-7
cdr3_aa: CASKGQGTYEQYF
cdr3_nt: TGTGCCAGCAAAGGACAGGGGACCTACGAGCAGTACTTC

clone_size: NA
v_call: TRBV10-1
d_call: TRBD1
j_call: TRBJ2-3
cdr3_aa: CASIPGQGVDTQYF
cdr3_nt: TGCGCCAGCATTCCGGGACAGGGGGTAGATACGCAGTATTTT

clone_size: NA
v_call: TRBV27
d_call: TRBD1
j_call: TRBJ2-3
cdr3_aa: CASSPLQGAHASTDTQYF
cdr3_nt: TGTGCCAGCAGTCCACTACAGGGGGCTCACGCAAGCACAGATACGCAGTATTTT

clone_size: once
v_call: TRBV7-3
d_call: TRBD1
j_call: TRBJ2-1
cdr3_aa: CASSSNQGANEQFF
cdr3_nt: TGTGCCAGCAGCTCCAACCAGGGGGCGAATGAGCAGTTCTTC

clone_size: NA
v_call: TRBV7-2
d_call: NA
j_call: TRBJ1-4
cdr3_aa: CASSLDDSATNEKLFF
cdr3_nt: TGTGCCAGCAGCCTAGATGACAGTGCAACTAATGAAAAACTGTTTTTT

clone_size: NA
v_call: TRBV5-1
d_call: TRBD2
j_call: TRBJ2-5
cdr3_aa: CASSLLAGGEETQYF
cdr3_nt: TGCGCCAGCAGCTTACTAGCGGGAGGGGAGGAGACCCAGTACTTC

clone_size: NA
v_call: TRBV6-5
d_call: TRBD2
j_call: TRBJ2-1
cdr3_aa: CASSWTSGGNTEQFF
cdr3_nt: TGTGCCAGCAGTTGGACTAGCGGGGGGAATACTGAGCAGTTCTTC

clone_size: NA
v_call: TRBV24-1
d_call: NA
j_call: TRBJ2-2
cdr3_aa: CATSDIGRGSANTGELFF
cdr3_nt: TGTGCCACCAGTGATATCGGGAGAGGCAGTGCTAACACCGGGGAGCTGTTTTTT

clone_size: NA
v_call: TRBV7-6
d_call: TRBD1
j_call: TRBJ2-3
cdr3_aa: CASSLGTGRTDTQYF
cdr3_nt: TGTGCCAGCAGCCTCGGGACAGGGCGCACAGATACGCAGTATTTT

clone_size: NA
v_call: TRBV7-3
d_call: NA
j_call: TRBJ2-1
cdr3_aa: CASSFNGGSYNEQFF
cdr3_nt: TGTGCCAGCAGCTTCAATGGAGGCTCCTACAATGAGCAGTTCTTC

clone_size: NA
v_call: TRBV19
d_call: NA
j_call: TRBJ1-1
cdr3_aa: CASSYTVNTEAFF
cdr3_nt: TGTGCCAGTAGTTATACAGTGAACACTGAAGCTTTCTTT

clone_size: many
v_call: TRBV6-1
d_call: TRBD1
j_call: TRBJ1-4
cdr3_aa: CASSEQGEGEKLFF
cdr3_nt: TGTGCCAGCAGTGAACAGGGGGAAGGTGAAAAACTGTTTTTT

clone_size: once
v_call: TRBV28
d_call: TRBD1
j_call: TRBJ1-1
cdr3_aa: CASSLNRGMYTEAFF
cdr3_nt: TGTGCCAGCAGTTTGAACAGGGGGATGTACACTGAAGCTTTCTTT

clone_size: NA
v_call: TRBV3-1/TRBV3-2
d_call: NA
j_call: TRBJ2-5
cdr3_aa: CASSDGTRETQYF
cdr3_nt: TGTGCCAGCAGCGACGGGACACGGGAGACCCAGTACTTC

clone_size: NA
v_call: TRBV6-5
d_call: TRBD1
j_call: TRBJ2-7
cdr3_aa: CASYFRDSSYEQYF
cdr3_nt: TGTGCCAGCTATTTTAGGGACAGTAGCTACGAGCAGTACTTC

clone_size: many
v_call: TRBV2
d_call: TRBD2
j_call: TRBJ2-2
cdr3_aa: CASSGELAGAGELFF
cdr3_nt: TGTGCCAGCAGTGGAGAACTAGCGGGAGCCGGGGAGCTGTTTTTT

clone_size: NA
v_call: TRBV6-5
d_call: NA
j_call: TRBJ2-7
cdr3_aa: CASNPQGGSYEQYF
cdr3_nt: TGTGCCAGCAACCCGCAGGGGGGATCCTACGAGCAGTACTTC

clone_size: NA
v_call: TRBV5-6
d_call: TRBD1
j_call: TRBJ1-1
cdr3_aa: CASSLGQGLWGEAFF
cdr3_nt: TGTGCCAGCAGCTTGGGACAGGGGCTTTGGGGTGAAGCTTTCTTT

clone_size: NA
v_call: TRBV4-1
d_call: TRBD1
j_call: TRBJ1-1
cdr3_aa: CASSLFFRGTGRDTEAFF
cdr3_nt: TGCGCCAGCAGCCTGTTCTTCCGAGGGACAGGGCGCGACACTGAAGCTTTCTTT

clone_size: NA
v_call: TRBV28
d_call: NA
j_call: TRBJ1-4
cdr3_aa: CASSLFPGATNEKLFF
cdr3_nt: TGTGCCAGCAGTTTATTCCCGGGAGCAACTAATGAAAAACTGTTTTTT

clone_size: NA
v_call: TRBV27
d_call: TRBD1
j_call: TRBJ2-7
cdr3_aa: CASSLGQGADEQYF
cdr3_nt: TGTGCCAGCAGTTTAGGTCAGGGGGCCGACGAGCAGTACTTC